A selection of T cell receptor beta chains follows, all from one sample in a study of T cell responses to AZD1222 COVID-19 vaccine. Data came from immunoSEQ multiplex PCR; TCRdb stores just in-frame clones and leaves some out. The table shows under 200,000 clones, with approximately 91% occurring only once. The sequencing here drew on peripheral blood, taken on day 0 of AZD1222 vaccination. These receptors were obtained from an adult in good health. The CDR3 runs from the conserved cysteine through the conserved F or W. The D gene is left open where the match is weak. Only some rows state a clone size, as once, few, many or a class for expanded clones.

clone size,V gene,D gene,J gene,CDR3 DNA,CDR3 protein
.,TRBV14,.,TRBJ1-1,TGTGCCAGCAGCCAAGATCGGAAGGGAGAAGCTTTCTTT,CASSQDRKGEAFF
.,TRBV2,.,TRBJ2-2,TGTGCCAGCAGAACGGGAGAGTACGGGGAGCTGTTTTTT,CASRTGEYGELFF
.,TRBV3-1/TRBV3-2,.,TRBJ1-4,TGTGCCAGCAGCCTACAGGAAGACCGACTGTTTTTT,CASSLQEDRLFF
few,TRBV6-6,.,TRBJ2-5,TGTGCCAGCAGTTCAAGTACAGGGAAAGAGACCCAGTACTTC,CASSSSTGKETQYF
.,TRBV28,TRBD1,TRBJ1-2,TGTGCCAGCAGTCTCGCCGCGGACAGGGGATATGGCTACACCTTC,CASSLAADRGYGYTF
.,TRBV28,.,TRBJ1-2,TGTGCCAGCAGTTCGACAGCCTCGTGTACCTTC,CASSSTASCTF
few,TRBV7-9,TRBD1,TRBJ1-6,TGTGCCAGCAGCTCGGGACAGGGGCGCTCACCCCTCCACTTT,CASSSGQGRSPLHF
.,TRBV7-2,.,TRBJ1-5,TGTGCCAGCAGCTTAGGAGGGTATAGCAATCAGCCCCAGCATTTT,CASSLGGYSNQPQHF
.,TRBV5-5,.,TRBJ2-7,TGTGCCAGCAGCTTTTGGGGATCCGAGCAGTACTTC,CASSFWGSEQYF
.,TRBV2,.,TRBJ1-3,TGTGCCAGCAAGATGGGACGGAGAGATCGGAGCTCTGGAAACACCATATATTTT,CASKMGRRDRSSGNTIYF
.,TRBV19,.,TRBJ1-5,TGTGCCAGTAGTAACAGGGGCAATCAGCCCCAGCATTTT,CASSNRGNQPQHF
once,TRBV7-9,.,TRBJ1-5,TGTGCCAGCAGCTTGGGGGATCAGCCCCAGCATTTT,CASSLGDQPQHF
.,TRBV30,.,TRBJ2-5,TGTGCCTGGAGTGTCGGGGAGACCCAGTACTTC,CAWSVGETQYF
.,TRBV6-1,.,TRBJ2-7,TGTGCCAGCAGTGAATACGGCGAACGCTACGAGCAGTACTTC,CASSEYGERYEQYF
.,TRBV24-1,TRBD1,TRBJ2-1,TGTGCCACCAGTGTTCCCACAGGGGGCGCGGAGGATGAGCAGTTCTTC,CATSVPTGGAEDEQFF
once,TRBV4-1,.,TRBJ1-5,TGCGCCAGCAGCCAAGATGCCGTCGGCAATCAGCCCCAGCATTTT,CASSQDAVGNQPQHF
.,TRBV7-6,TRBD2,TRBJ2-7,TGTGCCAGCAGCTTAGACGGAGCGGGAGCGGGTCCCTCCGAGCAGTACTTC,CASSLDGAGAGPSEQYF
.,TRBV18,TRBD1,TRBJ2-1,TGTGCCAGCTCACCACGGGAAAGGGGGCTGTACAATGAGCAGTTCTTC,CASSPRERGLYNEQFF
.,TRBV14,.,TRBJ1-1,TGTGCCAGCAGCCCATCTGGGGGCTTAGCTTTCTTT,CASSPSGGLAFF
.,TRBV5-1,TRBD2,TRBJ2-1,TGCGCCAGCAGACCGGGGGGTGGTTCCGGTGAGCAGTTCTTC,CASRPGGGSGEQFF
.,TRBV2,.,TRBJ1-2,TGTGCCAGCAGTTCGGACGGCCTCGGAGGCTACACCTTC,CASSSDGLGGYTF
.,TRBV30,.,TRBJ1-1,TGTGCCTGGAAACAGGGATATACTGAAGCTTTCTTT,CAWKQGYTEAFF
.,TRBV24-1,.,TRBJ2-5,TGTGCCACCAGTAGCGGGACAGTCCAAGAGACCCAGTACTTC,CATSSGTVQETQYF